The 5 T cell receptor beta chains below all came from one sample that was sequenced in a study of human T cells and chemical hapten exposure. TCRdb called the RACE reads again in MiXCR, with one record for every CDR3 protein. The repertoire has nearly 95,000 distinct CDR3 sequences, approximately 11% of them found once; the top ten carry roughly 2%. Sample time point: patch test 2, 6 weeks after DPC sensitization. Regarding treatment: therapeutic diphenylcyclopropenone sensitization with weekly scalp DPC. The sample was whole blood, taken in connection with sensitization to the hapten diphenylcyclopropenone (DPC). These receptors came from a man aged 40-55 years with alopecia areata. Some clones in this sample may be carry-over from other donors' samples.

The chain couples TRBV6-2 or TRBV6-3 to TRBJ2-1; weak D call: TRBD2 (5 bases). The CDR3 sequence is 15 residues long. Trimming stripped 5 bases from V and 4 bases from J, with 15 bases between. The germline V gene has CDR1 MNHEY and CDR2 SVGEGT. CDR3 loop: CASSRLSADYNEQFF. The CDR3 DNA reads TGTGCCAGCAGTCGACTTAGCGCTGATTACAATGAGCAGTTCTTC.

The rearrangement uses TRBV29-1 and TRBJ1-1, with D maybe TRBD1 (6 bases). This CDR3 region has 15 residues. Trimming left V 7 bases short and J 6 bases short, with 24 bases between. Germline loops: CDR1 SQVTM, CDR2 ANQGSEA. The CDR3 DNA reads TGCAGCGGTAAGACAAGGACAGATTTTTATGCTGAAGCTTTCTTT. It codes for CSGKTRTDFYAEAFF.

This clonotype occurred a few times. This sequence joins TRBV12-3 or TRBV12-4 and TRBJ2-7; D uncertain. V was cut by 7 bases and J by 0 bases, with 10 bases left in between. CDR3 length: 13 residues. CDR3 loop: CASKPTHSYEQYF. As DNA, the CDR3 is TGTGCCAGCAAACCGACTCACTCCTACGAGCAGTACTTC.

In this sample, this clonotype turned up many times. V usage is TRBV29-1 and J usage is TRBJ1-3; D not certain. Germline CDR1 SQVTM, CDR2 ANQGSEA. The CDR3 contains 12 residues. Trimming pared 4 bases from V and 4 bases from J, leaving 8 bases between. In DNA, the CDR3 is TGCAGCGTTGGACATAACGGAAACACCATATATTTT. It codes for CSVGHNGNTIYF.

V gene TRBV7-9 combines with J gene TRBJ2-2; no firm D call. Germline CDR1 reads SEHNR; CDR2 reads FQNEAQ (reference sequence). The CDR3 spans 15 residues. V was shortened by 1 base and J by 0 bases, with 6 bases between the two germline ends. The DNA for the CDR3 is TGTGCCAGCAGCTTAGGGTCATCGAACACCGGGGAGCTGTTTTTT. This sequence encodes CASSLGSSNTGELFF.